These 3 T cell receptor beta chains were all obtained from the same sample, sequenced in a study of early T cells in non-severe SARS-CoV-2 infection. TCRdb used MiXCR to reprocess the 5' RACE reads, holding one entry per CDR3 protein. The table shows 100,000 to 150,000 distinct CDR3 sequences, with more than 13% occurring only once. The specimen sequenced was whole blood. Every receptor here comes from an adult who was a healthcare worker with PCR-confirmed SARS-CoV-2 infection or an uninfected control (not recorded which).

This rearrangement joins TRBV29-1 to TRBJ2-3; 12 nucleotides agree with TRBD2. The CDR3 extends over 15 amino acids. The germline CDR1 and CDR2 sequences are SQVTM and ANQGSEA. Losses at the gene ends were 2 bases for V and 2 bases for J; bases not matched to a gene: 2. The CDR3 here is CSVELAGGSTDTQYF. Written as DNA, the CDR3 is TGCAGCGTTGAACTAGCGGGGGGGTCCACAGATACGCAGTATTTT.

CDR3 DNA: TGTGCCACCGAGCGGGGAAGCTACGAGCAGTACTTC. This gives the protein CATERGSYEQYF. The chain is built from TRBV2 and TRBJ2-7, with 7 bases aligning to TRBD2. V was pared by 10 bases and J by 3 bases, with 6 bases of the junction left unmatched. The CDR3 has 12 residues. Germline CDR1 and CDR2: SNHLY and FYNNEI.

V is TRBV5-5 and J is TRBJ1-5; D is undetermined. There are 16 residues in the CDR3. The germline gives CDR1 SGHKS, CDR2 YYEKEE (reference sequence). The V end lost 0 bases, the J end lost 7 bases, and 17 bases lay between the germline ends. The CDR3 sequence: CASSLEPALGGQPQHF. In DNA, the CDR3 is TGTGCCAGCAGCTTGGAGCCCGCTCTGGGAGGGCAGCCCCAGCATTTT.